Listed below are T cell receptor beta chains from one sample, sequenced in a study of T cells in Graves' hyperthyroidism and ophthalmopathy. MiXCR was run by TCRdb on the multiplex PCR reads, yielding one entry per CDR3 protein. The data show a few hundred thousand distinct CDR3 sequences, approximately 17% seen once. The material sequenced was blood. The receptors come from a man aged 18 to 35 with Graves' ophthalmopathy. Both conserved end residues are part of each CDR3. A D gene is named only where the DNA matches it firmly. A row's size may be missing; if present it is once, few, many or a size class.

V	size	D	J	CDR3	DNA
TRBV11-1	NA	NA	TRBJ2-1	CASTPGGHYNEQSF	TGTGCCAGCACCCCCGGGGGGCACTACAATGAGCAGTCCTTC
TRBV14	few	TRBD1	TRBJ1-1	CASSYDRARAFF	TGTGCCAGCAGCTACGACAGGGCCCGGGCTTTCTTT
TRBV12-3/TRBV12-4	NA	NA	TRBJ2-7	CASSFSLGTRVPSNPYEQYF	TGTGCCAGCAGTTTTAGCCTCGGGACAAGGGTTCCCAGCAACCCCTACGAGCAGTACTTC
TRBV6-6	many	TRBD1	TRBJ1-5	CASSYSKFPGGQPQHF	TGTGCCAGCAGTTACTCGAAGTTCCCAGGGGGTCAGCCCCAGCATTTT
TRBV5-1	few	NA	TRBJ1-3	CASSLEVRASGNTIYF	TGCGCCAGCAGCTTGGAGGTCAGGGCCTCTGGAAACACCATATATTTT
TRBV5-1	NA	NA	TRBJ2-1	CASSLVGATGYNEQFF	TGCGCCAGCAGCTTGGTGGGGGCCACAGGGTACAATGAGCAGTTCTTC
TRBV12-3/TRBV12-4	many	NA	TRBJ2-7	CASSLGGTSDEQYF	TGTGCCAGCAGTTTAGGGGGAACCTCCGACGAGCAGTACTTC
TRBV2	few	TRBD2	TRBJ2-6	CATREGSGANVLTF	TGTGCCACTAGGGAGGGTTCGGGGGCCAACGTCCTGACTTTC
TRBV5-1	NA	TRBD1	TRBJ1-2	CASSTQQGGYGYTF	TGTGCCAGCAGCACTCAACAGGGGGGCTATGGCTACACCTTC
TRBV6-1	many	TRBD2	TRBJ2-2	CASRDIAGGNTGELFF	TGTGCCAGCAGGGACATAGCGGGTGGCAACACCGGGGAGCTGTTTTTT
TRBV12-3/TRBV12-4	many	NA	TRBJ1-1	CASSFPPTEAFF	TGTGCCAGCAGTTTCCCTCCCACTGAAGCTTTCTTT
TRBV20-1	many	TRBD1	TRBJ1-2	CSAPPDRGPYGYTF	TGCAGTGCCCCCCCGGACAGGGGGCCCTATGGCTACACCTTC
TRBV6-4	many	NA	TRBJ2-1	CASSDPFGDEQFF	TGTGCCAGCAGTGACCCGTTTGGGGATGAGCAGTTCTTC
TRBV28	many	NA	TRBJ2-7	CASSPPPDSSYEQYF	TGTGCCAGCAGTCCACCCCCGGACAGCTCCTACGAGCAGTACTTC
TRBV12-3/TRBV12-4	NA	NA	TRBJ1-1	CASRWEVNTEAFF	TGTGCCAGCAGGTGGGAGGTGAACACTGAAGCTTTCTTT
TRBV19	NA	NA	TRBJ1-1	CASIGDHHVASF	TGTGCCAGTATCGGGGACCACCACGTAGCTTCCTTT
TRBV5-1	many	TRBD1	TRBJ1-5	CASSYDTGGSQPQHF	TGCGCCAGCAGCTACGACACAGGGGGAAGTCAGCCCCAGCATTTT
TRBV11-2	many	NA	TRBJ1-1	CASSFRVLSNTEAFF	TGTGCCAGCAGCTTCCGCGTACTGAGCAACACTGAAGCTTTCTTT
TRBV5-1	NA	TRBD1	TRBJ2-1	CASSLTGGSEQFF	TGCGCCAGCAGCTTGACAGGGGGGAGTGAGCAGTTCTTC
TRBV7-9	many	NA	TRBJ2-3	CASSLGGVIADTQYF	TGTGCCAGCAGCCTAGGGGGGGTAATCGCAGATACGCAGTATTTT
TRBV7-9	few	NA	TRBJ2-6	CASPKFAFVVPGANVLTF	TGTGCCAGCCCTAAATTCGCTTTCGTCGTTCCTGGGGCCAACGTCCTGACTTTC
TRBV20-1	few	NA	TRBJ1-2	CSASAPRGNYGYTF	TGCAGTGCTAGTGCCCCCCGGGGGAACTATGGCTACACCTTC
TRBV20-1	many	NA	TRBJ2-4	CSAPQGGGKNIQYF	TGCAGTGCTCCCCAGGGTGGAGGCAAAAACATTCAGTACTTC
TRBV10-3	NA	NA	TRBJ1-1	CAISERGMETEAFF	TGTGCCATCAGTGAACGGGGAATGGAAACTGAAGCTTTCTTT
TRBV6-1	NA	NA	TRBJ2-4	CASSNIGIQYF	TGTGCCAGCAGTAACATAGGGATTCAGTACTTC
TRBV5-1	many	TRBD1	TRBJ1-2	CASSSQTGGGYGYTF	TGCGCCAGCAGCTCCCAGACAGGGGGCGGGTATGGCTACACCTTC
TRBV11-3	NA	NA	TRBJ2-3	CASSLGFSTGDTQYF	TGTGCCAGCAGCTTAGGATTTTCGACGGGAGATACGCAGTATTTT
TRBV11-2	many	TRBD1	TRBJ2-7	CASSRQGNEQYF	TGTGCCAGCAGCCGACAGGGGAACGAGCAGTACTTC
TRBV24-1	few	TRBD1	TRBJ1-2	CATSDPGTGDGYTF	TGTGCCACCAGTGACCCAGGGACAGGCGATGGCTACACCTTC
TRBV28	many	NA	TRBJ1-5	CASSLIQENQPQHF	TGTGCCAGCAGTTTAATACAGGAAAATCAGCCCCAGCATTTT
TRBV19	NA	NA	TRBJ2-2	CASSIGTLNTGELFF	TGTGCCAGTAGTATTGGGACTCTTAACACCGGGGAGCTGTTTTTT
TRBV6-1	many	NA	TRBJ2-7	CASKPQEDNHYEQYF	TGTGCCAGCAAACCTCAAGAGGACAACCACTACGAGCAGTACTTC
TRBV29-1	NA	NA	TRBJ2-1	CSVEGTMGQAYNEQFF	TGCAGCGTTGAAGGCACCATGGGACAAGCCTACAATGAGCAGTTCTTC
TRBV4-2	NA	NA	TRBJ2-5	CASSQDYRQETQYF	TGTGCCAGCAGCCAAGATTACCGACAAGAGACCCAGTACTTC
TRBV20-1	NA	TRBD1	TRBJ2-3	CSARGQAAGDTQYF	TGCAGTGCACGTGGACAGGCTGCTGGAGATACGCAGTATTTT
TRBV20-1	NA	TRBD1	TRBJ2-1	CSATDRANNEQFF	TGCAGTGCAACAGACAGGGCAAACAATGAGCAGTTCTTC
TRBV2	many	TRBD2	TRBJ2-4	CASSQDQLAGGRKNIQYF	TGTGCCAGCAGCCAAGACCAACTAGCGGGGGGGCGCAAAAACATTCAGTACTTC
TRBV18	few	TRBD1	TRBJ2-7	CASSPTGQGGSEQYF	TGTGCCAGCTCACCTACTGGACAGGGAGGAAGCGAGCAGTACTTC